These 3 T cell receptor beta chains were all obtained from the same sample, sequenced in a study of T-cell memory formation after mild COVID-19. MiXCR was run by TCRdb on the 5' RACE reads, yielding one entry per CDR3 protein. The sample lists around 340,000 distinct CDR3 sequences, 15% to 20% occurring once. The sequencing sample was made of PBMCs or a T cell subset sorted from them (not recorded which). The receptors originated from a man between 18 and 29 years old who had mild COVID-19 (a few samples of this study predate the infection). Cell type and time point are not known.

The CDR3 reads CASSEYDGRVANIQYF. CDR3 DNA: TGTGCCAGCAGTGAATATGATGGGAGGGTGGCTAACATTCAGTACTTC. This chain uses TRBV6-1 with TRBJ2-4; 7 nucleotides align to TRBD2. J gave up 7 bases and V 2 bases, and 11 bases lay outside the gene matches. CDR3 length equals 16 residues. CDR1 is MNHNS and CDR2 is SASEGT in the germline V gene.

This clonotype was seen a handful of times. V is TRBV5-1 and J is TRBJ2-3; maybe TRBD1 (5 bases). Germline V gene lookup returns CDR1 SGHRS and CDR2 YFSETQ. The CDR3 totals 12 residues. The V gene lost 4 bases and the J gene lost 4 bases, with 7 bases spanning the gap. The CDR3 region is CASSGRADTQYF. CDR3 DNA: TGCGCCAGCAGCGGCAGGGCAGATACGCAGTATTTT.

The chain has TRBV29-1 and TRBJ2-1; D remains ambiguous. The germline V gene has CDR1 SQVTM and CDR2 ANQGSEA. The CDR3 is 12 amino acids. V gave up 1 base and J gave up 7 bases, with 8 bases separating them. The CDR3 region has the DNA TGCAGCGTTGAAGCCCAAAGAAATGAGCAGTTCTTC. It specifies CSVEAQRNEQFF.